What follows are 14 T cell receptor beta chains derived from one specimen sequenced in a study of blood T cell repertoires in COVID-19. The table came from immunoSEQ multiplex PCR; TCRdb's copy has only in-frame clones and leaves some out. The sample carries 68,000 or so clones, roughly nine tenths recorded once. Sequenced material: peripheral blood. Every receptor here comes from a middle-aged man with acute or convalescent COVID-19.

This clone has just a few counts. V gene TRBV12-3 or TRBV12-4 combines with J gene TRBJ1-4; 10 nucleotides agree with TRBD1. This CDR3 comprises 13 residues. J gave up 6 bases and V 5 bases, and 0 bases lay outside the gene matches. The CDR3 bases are TGTGCCAGCAGTGACAGGGGGCATGAAAAACTGTTTTTT. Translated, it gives CASSDRGHEKLFF.

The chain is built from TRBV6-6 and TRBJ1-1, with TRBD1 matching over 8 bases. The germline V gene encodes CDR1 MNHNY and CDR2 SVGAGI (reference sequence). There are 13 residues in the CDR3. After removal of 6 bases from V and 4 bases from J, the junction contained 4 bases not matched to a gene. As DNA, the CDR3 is TGTGCCAGCAGACAGGGGGTGGGCACTGAAGCTTTCTTT. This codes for CASRQGVGTEAFF.

The CDR3 protein is CATSDLRLAGDEQFF. Here the CDR3 DNA reads TGTGCCACCAGTGATTTGCGCCTAGCGGGAGATGAGCAGTTCTTC. The V call is TRBV24-1, the J call TRBJ2-1, with 10 nucleotides matching TRBD2. The V gene's germline CDR1 is KGHDR and CDR2 SFDVKD. Trimming took 0 bases from V and 8 from J; bases not matched to a gene: 3. The CDR3 totals 15 residues.

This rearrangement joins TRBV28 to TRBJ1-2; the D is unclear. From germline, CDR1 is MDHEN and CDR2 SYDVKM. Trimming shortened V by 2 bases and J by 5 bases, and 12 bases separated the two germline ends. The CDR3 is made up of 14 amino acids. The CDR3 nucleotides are TGTGCCAGCAGTTTAAGCCTCGCGACTTATGGCTACACCTTC. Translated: CASSLSLATYGYTF.

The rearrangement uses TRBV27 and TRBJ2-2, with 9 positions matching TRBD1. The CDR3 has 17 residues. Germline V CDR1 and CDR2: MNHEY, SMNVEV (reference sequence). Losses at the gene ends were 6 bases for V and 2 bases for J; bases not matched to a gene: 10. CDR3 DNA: TGTGCCAGCAGAGCTACTACAGGGGGCATTAACACCGGGGAGCTGTTTTTT. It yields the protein CASRATTGGINTGELFF.

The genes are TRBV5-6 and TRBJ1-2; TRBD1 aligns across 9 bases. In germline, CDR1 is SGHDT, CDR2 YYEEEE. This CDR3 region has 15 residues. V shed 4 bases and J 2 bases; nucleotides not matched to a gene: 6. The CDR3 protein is CASSAWDRVNYGYTF. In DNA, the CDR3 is TGTGCCAGCAGCGCGTGGGACAGGGTAAACTATGGCTACACCTTC.

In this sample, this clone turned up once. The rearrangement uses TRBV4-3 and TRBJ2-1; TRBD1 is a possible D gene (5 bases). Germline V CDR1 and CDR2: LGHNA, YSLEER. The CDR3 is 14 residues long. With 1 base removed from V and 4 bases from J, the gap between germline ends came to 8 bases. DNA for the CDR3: TGCGCCAGCAGCCAAGGGGCAGGGTACAATGAGCAGTTCTTC. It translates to CASSQGAGYNEQFF.

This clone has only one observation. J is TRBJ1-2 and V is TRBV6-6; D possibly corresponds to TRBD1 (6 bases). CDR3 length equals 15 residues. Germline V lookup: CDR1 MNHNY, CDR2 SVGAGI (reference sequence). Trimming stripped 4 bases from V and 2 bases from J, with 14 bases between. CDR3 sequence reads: CASSSYRTENYGYTF. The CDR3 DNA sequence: TGTGCCAGCAGTTCCTACCGGACAGAGAACTATGGCTACACCTTC.

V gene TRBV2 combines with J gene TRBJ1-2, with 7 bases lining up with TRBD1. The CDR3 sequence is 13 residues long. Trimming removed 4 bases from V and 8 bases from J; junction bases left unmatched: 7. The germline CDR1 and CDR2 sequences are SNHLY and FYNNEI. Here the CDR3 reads CASSVEGAGGYTF. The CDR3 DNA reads TGTGCCAGCAGTGTTGAGGGGGCGGGAGGCTACACCTTC.

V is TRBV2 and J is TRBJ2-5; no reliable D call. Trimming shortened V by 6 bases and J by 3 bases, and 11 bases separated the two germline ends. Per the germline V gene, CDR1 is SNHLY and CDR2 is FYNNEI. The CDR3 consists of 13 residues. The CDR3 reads CASRLQQKETQYF. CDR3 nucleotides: TGTGCCAGCAGGCTACAGCAAAAAGAGACCCAGTACTTC.

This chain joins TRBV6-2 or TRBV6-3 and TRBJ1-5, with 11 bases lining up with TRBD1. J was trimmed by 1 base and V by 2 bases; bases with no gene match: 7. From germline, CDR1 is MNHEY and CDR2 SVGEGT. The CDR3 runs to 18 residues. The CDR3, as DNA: TGTGCCAGCAGTTACAACGGACAGGGGGCGAGGAGCAATCAGCCCCAGCATTTT. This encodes CASSYNGQGARSNQPQHF.

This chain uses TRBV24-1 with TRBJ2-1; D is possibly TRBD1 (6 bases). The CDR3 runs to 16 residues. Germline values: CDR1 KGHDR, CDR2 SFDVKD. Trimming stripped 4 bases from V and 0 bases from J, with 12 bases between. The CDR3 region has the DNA TGTGCCACCAGTGACCCGACAGGAGTCTCCTACAATGAGCAGTTCTTC. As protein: CATSDPTGVSYNEQFF.

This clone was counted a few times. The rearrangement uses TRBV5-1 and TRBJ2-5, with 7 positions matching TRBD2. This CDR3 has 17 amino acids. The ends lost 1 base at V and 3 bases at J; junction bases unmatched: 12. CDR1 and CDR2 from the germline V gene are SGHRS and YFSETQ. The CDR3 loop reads CASSLSPRQLAKETQYF. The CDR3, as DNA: TGCGCCAGCAGCTTGTCCCCCCGACAACTAGCGAAAGAGACCCAGTACTTC.

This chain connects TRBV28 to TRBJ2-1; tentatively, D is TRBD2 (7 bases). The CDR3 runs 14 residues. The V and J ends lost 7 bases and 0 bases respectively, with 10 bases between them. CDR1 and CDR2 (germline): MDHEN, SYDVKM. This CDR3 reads CASIRGGSYNEQFF. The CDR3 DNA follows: TGTGCCAGCATTAGGGGGGGCTCCTACAATGAGCAGTTCTTC. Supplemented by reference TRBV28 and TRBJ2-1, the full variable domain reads DVKVTQSSRYLVKRTGEKVFLECVQDMDHENMFWYRQDPGLGLRLIYFSYDVKMKEKGDIPEGYSVSREKKERFSLILESASTNQTSMYLCASIRGGSYNEQFFGPGTRLTVL.